This TCR beta chain was recorded in a study of T cell repertoires in cytomegalovirus infection. On the study more broadly: Recently identified HLA-C-restricted CMV epitopes were among the peptides used.

Findings of the study overall: Clonotypes of TCR beta that were HLA-C-restricted and CMV-specific dominated the ex vivo response.

To note about this clonotype: No antigen is known for it.

Using its own MiXCR run on the reads, TCRdb lists one record per CDR3 protein. The table records hundreds of thousands of distinct CDR3 sequences, about 39% of them present only once. This receptor was obtained from a human donor in good health (CMV status not recorded). Some clones in this sample may be carry-over from other donors' samples. The sequencing here drew on cultured PBMCs, taken from culture after CMV antigen stimulation.

The CDR3 region has the DNA TGTGCCAGCAGTTACCAGGGACAGTATGGCTACACCTTC. Amino acids: CASSYQGQYGYTF. The chain is built from TRBV6-2 or TRBV6-3 and TRBJ1-2, with 7 bases that match TRBD1. Germline CDR1 and CDR2: MNHEY and SVGEGT. This CDR3 has 13 amino acids. V trimming: 2 bases; J trimming: 5 bases; junction bases outside the gene matches: 2.